The clone carrying this T cell receptor beta chain showed up just a few times. Its cognate antigen is unknown. Trimming stripped 0 bases from V and 5 bases from J, with 13 bases between. Germline CDR1 and CDR2: MNHEY and SVGAGI. The CDR3 is 15 residues long. The data originate from a study of identical twins. Study findings and constraints: Fewer insertions characterized abundant cord blood beta clonotypes, whereas memory repertoires showed none.

TCRdb reanalysed the 5' RACE reads using MiXCR and keeps one entry per CDR3 protein. In the table there are some 730,000 distinct CDR3 sequences, approximately 18% of which are singletons. These data also formed part of another study, on T cells expressing NK-cell markers. This second study says: The contribution of dominant NKG2C+ clonotypes to CD8+ T cells in a handful of donors was 1.0-7.0%.

The receptor comes from a young woman in good health. This chain joins TRBV6-5 and TRBJ2-5, with a tentative D call TRBD2 (6 bases). Material for sequencing was PBMCs. The CDR3: CASSYSRPAGETQYF. Written as DNA, the CDR3 is TGTGCCAGCAGTTACTCGCGCCCAGCGGGTGAGACCCAGTACTTC.